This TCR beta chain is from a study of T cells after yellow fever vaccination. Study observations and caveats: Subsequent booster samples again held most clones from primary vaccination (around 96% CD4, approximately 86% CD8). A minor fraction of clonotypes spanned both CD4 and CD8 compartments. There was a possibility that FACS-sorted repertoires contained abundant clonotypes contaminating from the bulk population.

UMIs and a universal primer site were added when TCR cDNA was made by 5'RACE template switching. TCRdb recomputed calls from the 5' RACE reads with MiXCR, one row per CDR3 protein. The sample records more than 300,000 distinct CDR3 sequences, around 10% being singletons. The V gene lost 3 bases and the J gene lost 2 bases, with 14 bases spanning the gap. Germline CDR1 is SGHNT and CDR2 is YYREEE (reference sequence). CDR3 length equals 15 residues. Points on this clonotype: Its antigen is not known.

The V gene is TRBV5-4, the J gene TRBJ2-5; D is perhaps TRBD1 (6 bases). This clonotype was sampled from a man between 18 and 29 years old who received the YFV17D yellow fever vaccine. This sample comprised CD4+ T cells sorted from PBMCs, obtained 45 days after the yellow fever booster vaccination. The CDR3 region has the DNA TGTGCCAGCAGCTCCCCACAGGGAGAACAAGAGACCCAGTACTTC. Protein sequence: CASSSPQGEQETQYF.